This TCR beta chain was recorded in a study of T cells in Graves' hyperthyroidism and ophthalmopathy. The overall study: Peripheral blood samples were taken at initial diagnosis, prior to any treatment.

Findings of the study overall: The authors' 13 V-J model separated ophthalmopathy from stable hyperthyroidism. The model made its ophthalmopathy prediction, and onset followed a median approximately 7 months later.

10 ml fresh peripheral blood yielded the PBMCs. This CDR3 spans 15 amino acids. Trimming took 5 bases from V and 1 from J; bases not matched to a gene: 5. Amplification targeted TCR beta CDR3 regions from RNA transcripts. An initial round of RT-PCR targeting the TCR CDR3 relied on the HTBI primer set. Using its own MiXCR run on the multiplex PCR reads, TCRdb lists one record per CDR3 protein. The sample contains over 200,000 distinct CDR3 sequences, around 20% of which appear only once. This clonotype appeared a few times. Antigen specificity is unknown. V and J are TRBV12-3 or TRBV12-4 and TRBJ1-3; 7 bases are shared with TRBD1. Sample: blood. The origin of this receptor is a man aged 35 to 55 with Graves' hyperthyroidism. The CDR3 protein is CASSISGGSGNTIYF. CDR3 coding DNA: TGTGCCAGCAGTATCTCAGGGGGTTCTGGAAACACCATATATTTT.